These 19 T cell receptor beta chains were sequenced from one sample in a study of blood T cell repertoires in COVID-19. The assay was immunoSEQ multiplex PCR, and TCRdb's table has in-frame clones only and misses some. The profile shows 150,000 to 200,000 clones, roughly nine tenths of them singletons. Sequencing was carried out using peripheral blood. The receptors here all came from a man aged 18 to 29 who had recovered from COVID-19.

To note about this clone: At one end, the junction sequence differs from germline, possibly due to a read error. CDR3 DNA: TGCGCCAGCAGCTTGGGACCGGGACTAGCGAACCCCGGGGAGCTGTTTTTT. This translates into CASSLGPGLANPGELFF. The chain is built from TRBV5-1 and TRBJ2-2; 10 nucleotides agree with TRBD2. There are 17 residues in the CDR3. Germline CDR1 and CDR2: SGHRS and YFSETQ.

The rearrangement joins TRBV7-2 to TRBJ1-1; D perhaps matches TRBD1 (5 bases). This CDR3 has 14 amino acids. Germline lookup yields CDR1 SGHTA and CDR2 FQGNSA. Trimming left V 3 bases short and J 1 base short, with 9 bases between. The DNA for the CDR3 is TGTGCCAGCAGCTTCGGACACCAGAACACTGAAGCTTTCTTT. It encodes CASSFGHQNTEAFF.

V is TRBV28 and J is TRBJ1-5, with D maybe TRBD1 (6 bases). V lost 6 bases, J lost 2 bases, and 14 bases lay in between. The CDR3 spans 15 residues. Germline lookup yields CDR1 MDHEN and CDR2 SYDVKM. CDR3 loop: CASSLHRVGNQPQHF. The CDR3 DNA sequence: TGTGCCAGCAGCCTTCACAGGGTCGGCAATCAGCCCCAGCATTTT.

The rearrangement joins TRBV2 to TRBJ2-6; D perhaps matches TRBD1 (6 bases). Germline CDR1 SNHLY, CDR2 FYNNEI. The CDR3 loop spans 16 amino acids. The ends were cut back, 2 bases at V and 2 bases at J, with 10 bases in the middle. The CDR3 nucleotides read TGTGCCAGCAGTGAATCAGGGGACCCTGGGGCCAACGTCCTGACTTTC. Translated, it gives CASSESGDPGANVLTF.

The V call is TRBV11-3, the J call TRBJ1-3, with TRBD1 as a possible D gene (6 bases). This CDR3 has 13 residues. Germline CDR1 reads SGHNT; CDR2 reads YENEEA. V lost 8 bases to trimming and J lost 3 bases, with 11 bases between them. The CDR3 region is CASARGGGNTIYF. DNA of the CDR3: TGTGCCAGCGCCCGAGGGGGTGGAAACACCATATATTTT.

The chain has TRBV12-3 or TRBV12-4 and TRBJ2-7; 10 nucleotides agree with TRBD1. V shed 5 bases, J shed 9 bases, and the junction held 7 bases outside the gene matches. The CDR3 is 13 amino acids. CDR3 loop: CASSPRQGARQYF. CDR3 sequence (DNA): TGTGCCAGCAGTCCCAGACAGGGGGCAAGGCAGTACTTC.

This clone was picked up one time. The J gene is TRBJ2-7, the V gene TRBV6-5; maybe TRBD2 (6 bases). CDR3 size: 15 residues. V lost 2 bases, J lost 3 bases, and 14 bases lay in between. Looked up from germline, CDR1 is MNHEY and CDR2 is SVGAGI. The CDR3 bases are TGTGCCAGCAGTTACAGGCGGGATCGTCTCTACGAGCAGTACTTC. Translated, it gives CASSYRRDRLYEQYF.

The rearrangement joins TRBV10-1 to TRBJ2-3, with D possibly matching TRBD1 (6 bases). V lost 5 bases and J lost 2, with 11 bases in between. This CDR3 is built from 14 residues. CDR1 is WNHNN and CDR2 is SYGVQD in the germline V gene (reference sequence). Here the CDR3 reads CASSKGDHTDTQYF. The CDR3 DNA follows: TGCGCCAGCAGTAAGGGGGATCACACAGATACGCAGTATTTT.

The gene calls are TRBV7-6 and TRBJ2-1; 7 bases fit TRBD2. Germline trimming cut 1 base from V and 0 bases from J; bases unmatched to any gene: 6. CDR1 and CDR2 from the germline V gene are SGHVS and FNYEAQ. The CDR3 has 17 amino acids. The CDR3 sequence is CASSLGTSESSYNEQFF. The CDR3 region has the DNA TGTGCCAGCAGCTTAGGAACTAGCGAAAGCTCCTACAATGAGCAGTTCTTC.

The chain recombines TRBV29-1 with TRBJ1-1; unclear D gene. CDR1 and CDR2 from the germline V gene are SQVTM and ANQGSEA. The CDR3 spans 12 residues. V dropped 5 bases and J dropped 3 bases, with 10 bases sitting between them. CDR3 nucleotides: TGCAGCGTTCCAGGTCCCTACACTGAAGCTTTCTTT. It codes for CSVPGPYTEAFF.

The CDR3 DNA reads TGTGCCAGTAGCCGGACTAGCGGGGGGAATGAGCAGTTCTTC. This sequence encodes CASSRTSGGNEQFF. V usage is TRBV19 and J usage is TRBJ2-1; 14 positions agree with TRBD2. V dropped 6 bases and J dropped 7; count of bases not matched to a gene: 2. The germline V gene has CDR1 LNHDA and CDR2 SQIVND (reference sequence). The CDR3 is made up of 14 amino acids.

The DNA of the CDR3 is TGTGCCAGCAGCCAGGGCAGGGGACGTAATCAGCCCCAGCATTTT. Amino acids: CASSQGRGRNQPQHF. The chain carries TRBV3-1 (or the pseudogene TRBV3-2) and TRBJ1-5; D may be TRBD1 (6 bases). Looked up from germline, CDR1 is LGHDT and CDR2 is YNNKEL (reference sequence). This CDR3 comprises 15 residues. Trimming took 3 bases from V and 4 from J, leaving 13 bases between them.

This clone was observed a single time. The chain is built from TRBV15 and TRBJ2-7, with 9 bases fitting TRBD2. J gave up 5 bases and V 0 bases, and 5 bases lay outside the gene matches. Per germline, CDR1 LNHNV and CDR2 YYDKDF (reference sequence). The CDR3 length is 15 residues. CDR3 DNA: TGTGCCACCAGCAGAGATTTGGGACTAGCCCACGAGCAGTACTTC. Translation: CATSRDLGLAHEQYF.

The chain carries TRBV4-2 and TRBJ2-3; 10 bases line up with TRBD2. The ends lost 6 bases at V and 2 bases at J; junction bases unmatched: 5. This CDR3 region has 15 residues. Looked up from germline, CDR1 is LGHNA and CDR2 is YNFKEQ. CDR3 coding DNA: TGTGCCAGCAGTACACTAGCGGGGATCACAGATACGCAGTATTTT. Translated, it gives CASSTLAGITDTQYF.

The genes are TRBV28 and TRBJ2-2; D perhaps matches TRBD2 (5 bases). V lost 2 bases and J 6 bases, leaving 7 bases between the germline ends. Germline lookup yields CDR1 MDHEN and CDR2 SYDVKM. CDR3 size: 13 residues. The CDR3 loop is CASSLTGSGELFF. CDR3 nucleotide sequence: TGTGCCAGCAGTTTAACGGGGTCCGGGGAGCTGTTTTTT.

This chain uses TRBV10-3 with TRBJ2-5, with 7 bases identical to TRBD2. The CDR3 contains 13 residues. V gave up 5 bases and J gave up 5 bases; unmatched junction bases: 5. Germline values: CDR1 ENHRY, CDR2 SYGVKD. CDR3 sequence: CAISQQGGETQYF. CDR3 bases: TGTGCCATCAGTCAGCAGGGAGGGGAGACCCAGTACTTC.

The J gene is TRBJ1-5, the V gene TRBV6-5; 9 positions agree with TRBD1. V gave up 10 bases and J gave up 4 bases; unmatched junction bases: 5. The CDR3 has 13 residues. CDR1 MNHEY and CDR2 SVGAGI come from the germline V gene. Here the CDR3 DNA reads TGTGCCACGGACAGGGGATTTAATCAGCCCCAGCATTTT. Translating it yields CATDRGFNQPQHF.

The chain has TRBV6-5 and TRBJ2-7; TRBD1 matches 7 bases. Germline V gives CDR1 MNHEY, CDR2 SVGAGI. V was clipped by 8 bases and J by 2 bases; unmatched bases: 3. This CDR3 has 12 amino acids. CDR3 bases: TGTGCCAGCCGGGACAGCCCCTACGAGCAGTACTTC. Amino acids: CASRDSPYEQYF.

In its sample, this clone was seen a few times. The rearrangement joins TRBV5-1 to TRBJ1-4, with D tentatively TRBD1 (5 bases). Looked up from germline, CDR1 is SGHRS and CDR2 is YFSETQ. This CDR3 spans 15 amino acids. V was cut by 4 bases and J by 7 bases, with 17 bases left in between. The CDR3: CASSLSGENGEKLFF. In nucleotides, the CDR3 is TGCGCCAGCAGCCTCTCGGGGGAGAACGGTGAAAAACTGTTTTTT.